One sample yielded the 15 T cell receptor beta chains listed below, sequenced in a study of vaccination and CD4 T cells after COVID-19. Once obtained from cultured CD4+ T cells, the DNA was sequenced using the Oncomine TCR Beta short-read assay. TCRdb redid the calling of the PCR reads with MiXCR, one entry per CDR3 protein. The data show 10,000 to 15,000 distinct CDR3 sequences, 50% seen once. The treatment here: approximately nine-day PBMC culture with coronavirus spike peptide pools or control peptides (ViraFEST assay). Their specific antigens are unknown. The sample was CD4+ T cells from blood, cultured in vitro. Receptor source: a human donor who had recovered from COVID-19.

This clonotype showed up just a few times. The rearrangement uses TRBV11-3 and TRBJ1-2; TRBD1 is a possible D gene (5 bases). The germline V and J ends were trimmed by 4 bases and 2 bases, with 23 bases remaining between them. Germline values: CDR1 SGHNT, CDR2 YENEEA. This CDR3 contains 18 residues. CDR3 in amino acids: CASSSEGPLQESNYGYTF. The CDR3 nucleotides read TGTGCCAGCAGCTCTGAGGGACCTTTACAGGAATCAAACTATGGCTACACCTTC.

A word on this clonotype: The junction and the germline gene differ at one end; a read error may be behind it. The chain combines TRBV10-3 with TRBJ1-2, with no clear D. This CDR3 is built from 13 residues. Per germline, CDR1 ENHRY and CDR2 SYGVKD. CDR3 nucleotide sequence: TGTGCCGTCAGTGAGTATAGGGCTGATGGCTACACCTTC. Residues: CAVSEYRADGYTF.

In this sample, this clonotype turned up a few times. The chain couples TRBV6-2 or TRBV6-3 to TRBJ2-3; D is perhaps TRBD1 or TRBD2 (5 bases each). The germline gives CDR1 MNHEY, CDR2 SVGEGT. The V end lost 0 bases, the J end lost 2 bases, and 12 bases lay between the germline ends. The CDR3 is 16 residues long. Written as DNA, the CDR3 is TGTGCCAGCAGTTACTCTGAGGGGCGCCCCACAGATACGCAGTATTTT. Translation gives CASSYSEGRPTDTQYF.

The chain has TRBV6-4 and TRBJ2-3; 11 bases align to TRBD2. This CDR3 has 15 residues. CDR1 and CDR2 (germline): MRHNA, SNTAGT. J lost 8 bases, V lost 3 bases, and 7 bases had no gene match. The CDR3 here is CASSELAGGLSTQYF. For the CDR3, the DNA is TGTGCCAGCAGTGAGTTAGCGGGGGGGCTTTCTACGCAGTATTTT.

This clonotype was observed a few times. The rearrangement joins TRBV19 to TRBJ1-6; D gene uncertain. V lost 3 bases, J lost 10 bases, and 13 bases lay in between. CDR1 and CDR2 (germline): LNHDA, SQIVND (reference sequence). This CDR3 has 14 amino acids. The CDR3 region is CASSMGTRGSPLHF. The CDR3 DNA is TGTGCCAGTAGTATGGGCACCAGAGGGTCACCCCTCCACTTT.

CDR3 sequence reads: CAWSPRRTASNYGYTF. The CDR3 coding sequence is TGTGCCTGGAGTCCCCGAAGGACGGCCTCTAACTATGGCTACACCTTC. This sequence joins TRBV30 and TRBJ1-2; D uncertain. V was trimmed by 2 bases and J by 0 bases, leaving 16 bases between them. CDR3 length equals 16 residues. Germline assignment: CDR1 GTSNPN and CDR2 SVGIG (reference sequence).

The rearrangement joins TRBV12-3 or TRBV12-4 to TRBJ1-1; no firm D call. V lost 3 bases and J lost 6, with 11 bases in between. CDR3 length: 13 residues. DNA of the CDR3: TGTGCCAGCAGTTTGAAGGAATCGGCTGAAGCTTTCTTT. Its translation: CASSLKESAEAFF.

This clonotype was detected a few times. The rearrangement joins TRBV7-6 to TRBJ1-4; D is unresolved. The CDR3 contains 15 residues. Germline V gene lookup returns CDR1 SGHVS and CDR2 FNYEAQ. V lost 3 bases, J lost 6 bases, and 14 bases lay in between. CDR3 amino acids: CASSLDGRSDEKLFF. The CDR3 DNA is TGTGCCAGCAGCTTGGACGGGAGGAGTGATGAAAAACTGTTTTTT.

This clonotype is hyperexpanded. The chain combines TRBV18 with TRBJ1-5; D is ambiguous. Germline CDR1 reads KGHSH; CDR2 reads LQKENI. The CDR3 loop spans 15 amino acids. The V and J ends lost 3 bases and 4 bases respectively, with 13 bases between them. The CDR3 here is CASSPAPTQNQPQHF. The CDR3 coding sequence is TGTGCCAGCTCACCGGCTCCGACTCAGAATCAGCCCCAGCATTTT.

The V call is TRBV20-1, the J call TRBJ2-3; D gene ambiguous. V lost 3 bases and J lost 6, with 13 bases in between. Germline V lookup: CDR1 DFQATT, CDR2 SNEGSKA (reference sequence). CDR3 length: 13 residues. CDR3 residues: CSARAGFKDTQYF. For the CDR3, the DNA is TGCAGTGCTAGGGCAGGTTTCAAGGATACGCAGTATTTT.

Note on this clonotype: As the CDR3 is not closed by the conserved phenylalanine or tryptophan, this likely results from a read error. V is TRBV7-9 and J is TRBJ1-1; no definite D call. The CDR3 is 13 amino acids. V was clipped by 2 bases and J by 6 bases, with 10 bases between them. The V gene's germline CDR1 is SEHNR and CDR2 FQNEAQ (reference sequence). The CDR3 loop reads CASSLLGYAEAFL. The CDR3 nucleotides read TGTGCCAGCAGCTTATTGGGGTATGCTGAAGCTTTCCTT.

V gene TRBV18 combines with J gene TRBJ1-2; 7 nucleotides line up with TRBD1. After removal of 2 bases from V and 4 bases from J, the junction contained 13 bases not matched to a gene. Germline V gene lookup returns CDR1 KGHSH and CDR2 LQKENI. This CDR3 region has 17 residues. CDR3 sequence reads: CASSPKPQGGTPYGYTF. The CDR3 DNA sequence: TGTGCCAGCTCACCAAAGCCCCAAGGGGGCACACCCTATGGCTACACCTTC. Together with reference TRBV18 and TRBJ1-2, the CDR3 gives the full variable domain: NAGVMQNPRHLVRRRGQEARLRCSPMKGHSHVYWYRQLPEEGLKFMVYLQKENIIDESGMPKERFSAEFPKEGPSILRIQQVVRGDSAAYFCASSPKPQGGTPYGYTFGSGTRLTVV.

In this sample, this clonotype turned up a few times. The chain employs TRBV2 and TRBJ1-6, with unresolved D. The CDR3 covers 15 residues. The germline V gene has CDR1 SNHLY and CDR2 FYNNEI. V was cut by 6 bases and J by 4 bases, with 13 bases left in between. CDR3 residues: CASRLPQTYNSPLHF. The CDR3 DNA reads as TGTGCCAGCAGACTACCGCAGACTTATAATTCACCCCTCCACTTT.

In this sample, this clonotype turned up once. The CDR3 spells CASGLVRGGTDTQYF. CDR3 coding DNA: TGTGCTAGTGGTTTGGTACGGGGGGGCACAGATACGCAGTATTTT. The V call is TRBV12-5, the J call TRBJ2-3; 7 bases line up with TRBD2. In germline, CDR1 is LGHNT, CDR2 FRNRAP. After removal of 0 bases from V and 1 base from J, the junction contained 1 base not matched to a gene. The CDR3 consists of 15 residues.

The genes are TRBV6-2 or TRBV6-3 and TRBJ1-1, with D tentatively TRBD1 (6 bases). Germline values: CDR1 MNHEY, CDR2 SVGEGT. Trimming took 11 bases from V and 6 from J, leaving 19 bases between them. The CDR3 runs to 13 residues. CDR3 sequence reads: CAGQEAGAAEAFF. Here the CDR3 DNA reads TGTGCCGGCCAGGAGGCGGGGGCTGCTGAAGCTTTCTTT.